Below are 9 T cell receptor beta chains sequenced from a single sample in a study of cytomegalovirus exposure and HLA in healthy donors. Use of 60 Vbeta and 13 Jbeta primers characterized the PCR. Clones were read by immunoSEQ multiplex PCR, and TCRdb kept only the in-frame ones, dropping some. The data hold around 130,000 clones, with roughly 82% observed a single time. Source material: PBMCs. All receptors derive from a boy younger than 18 in good health and CMV-seronegative.

This chain connects TRBV27 to TRBJ2-7, with a weak D call TRBD1 (6 bases). Trimming removed 10 bases from V and 0 bases from J, with 10 bases in between. The germline V gene encodes CDR1 MNHEY and CDR2 SMNVEV (reference sequence). The CDR3 has 12 residues. The CDR3 here is CATRDNSYEQYF. The CDR3 DNA is TGTGCCACCCGGGACAACTCCTACGAGCAGTACTTC.

This clone was recorded a few times. V usage is TRBV6-4 and J usage is TRBJ2-7, with D maybe TRBD2 (6 bases). CDR1 MRHNA and CDR2 SNTAGT come from the germline V gene. V was pared by 0 bases and J by 7 bases, with 10 bases between. The CDR3 loop spans 13 amino acids. CDR3: CASSDSMTSEQYF. DNA of the CDR3: TGTGCCAGCAGTGACTCGATGACTAGTGAGCAGTACTTC.

This chain joins TRBV5-1 and TRBJ2-3; weak D call: TRBD2 (6 bases). V lost 3 bases and J lost 3, with 14 bases in between. The CDR3 contains 15 residues. Looked up from germline, CDR1 is SGHRS and CDR2 is YFSETQ. In nucleotides, the CDR3 is TGCGCCAGCAGCTCGGCGGGGTACGTAACAGATACGCAGTATTTT. Translating gives CASSSAGYVTDTQYF.

J is TRBJ1-2 and V is TRBV6-5, with TRBD1 as a possible D gene (5 bases). Germline V lookup: CDR1 MNHEY, CDR2 SVGAGI. The CDR3 length is 13 residues. V was clipped by 7 bases and J by 4 bases, with 13 bases between them. The CDR3 loop reads CASIPRGGYGYTF. CDR3 nucleotides: TGTGCCAGCATCCCCCGGGGGGGCTATGGCTACACCTTC.

The chain uses TRBV7-9 and TRBJ2-1; weak D call: TRBD1 (5 bases). CDR3 length: 14 amino acids. Germline loops: CDR1 SEHNR, CDR2 FQNEAQ (reference sequence). Trimming removed 5 bases from V and 1 base from J, with 9 bases in between. In DNA form, the CDR3 reads TGTGCCAGCAGCCCCCAGGGATCCTACAATGAGCAGTTCTTC. Its protein product is CASSPQGSYNEQFF.

This rearrangement joins TRBV25-1 to TRBJ2-3, with a weak D call TRBD2 (5 bases). V lost 3 bases and J lost 1, with 11 bases in between. CDR1 and CDR2 from the germline V gene are MGHDK and SYGVNS. The CDR3 consists of 15 residues. The CDR3 sequence is CASSDFGLRTDTQYF. Written as DNA, the CDR3 is TGTGCCAGCAGTGACTTCGGACTGCGCACAGATACGCAGTATTTT.

The gene calls are TRBV6-5 and TRBJ2-7; possibly TRBD1 for D (5 bases). Germline V gene sequence: CDR1 MNHEY, CDR2 SVGAGI. V lost 2 bases, J lost 5 bases, and 16 bases lay in between. CDR3 size: 15 residues. This CDR3 reads CASSYVLGQDNEQYF. CDR3 coding DNA: TGTGCCAGCAGTTACGTCTTGGGGCAGGATAACGAGCAGTACTTC.

In regard to this clone: A junction boundary mismatches the germline segment, possibly from a read error. This chain uses TRBV7-2 with TRBJ1-2, with D hard to call. Germline lookup yields CDR1 SGHTA and CDR2 FQGNSA. The CDR3 sequence is 12 residues long. The CDR3 loop reads CASSLAKGSSRF. The CDR3 nucleotides are TGTGCCAGCAGCTTAGCGAAAGGTAGCTCCCGCTTC.

This sequence joins TRBV6-4 and TRBJ2-3; 11 bases match TRBD2. This CDR3 contains 15 residues. Per the germline V gene, CDR1 is MRHNA and CDR2 is SNTAGT. V trimming: 6 bases; J trimming: 1 base; junction bases outside the gene matches: 3. The DNA of the CDR3 is TGTGCCAGCAGCGCGACTAGCGGGGGCACAGATACGCAGTATTTT. As protein: CASSATSGGTDTQYF.